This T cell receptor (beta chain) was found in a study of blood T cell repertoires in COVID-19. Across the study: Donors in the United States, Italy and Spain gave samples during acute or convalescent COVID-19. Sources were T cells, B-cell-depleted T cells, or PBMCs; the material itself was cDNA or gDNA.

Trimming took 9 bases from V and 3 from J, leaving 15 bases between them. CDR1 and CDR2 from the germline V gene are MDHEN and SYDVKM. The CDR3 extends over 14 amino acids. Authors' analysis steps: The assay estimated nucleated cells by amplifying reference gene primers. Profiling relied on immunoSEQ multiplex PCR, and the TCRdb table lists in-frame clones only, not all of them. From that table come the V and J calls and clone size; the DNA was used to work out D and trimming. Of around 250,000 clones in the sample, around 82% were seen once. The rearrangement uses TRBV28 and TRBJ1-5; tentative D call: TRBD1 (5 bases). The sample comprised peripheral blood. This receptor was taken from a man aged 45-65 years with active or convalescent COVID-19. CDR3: CASLLGGVNQPQHF. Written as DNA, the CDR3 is TGTGCCAGTCTTCTCGGGGGGGTCAATCAGCCCCAGCATTTT.